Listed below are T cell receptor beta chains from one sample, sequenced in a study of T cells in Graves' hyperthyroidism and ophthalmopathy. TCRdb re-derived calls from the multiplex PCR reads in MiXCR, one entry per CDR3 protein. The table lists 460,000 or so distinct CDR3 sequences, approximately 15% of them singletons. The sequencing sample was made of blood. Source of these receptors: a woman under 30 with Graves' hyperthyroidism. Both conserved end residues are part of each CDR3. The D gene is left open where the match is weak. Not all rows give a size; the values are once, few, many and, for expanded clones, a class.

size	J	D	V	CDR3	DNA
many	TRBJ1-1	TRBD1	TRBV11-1	CASRFTGGNTEAFF	TGTGCCAGCAGGTTCACAGGGGGCAACACTGAAGCTTTCTTT
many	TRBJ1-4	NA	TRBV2	CASRDSSATNEKLFF	TGTGCCAGCAGGGATTCCTCAGCAACTAATGAAAAACTGTTTTTT
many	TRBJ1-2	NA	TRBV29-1	CSVRVGYGYTF	TGCAGCGTCCGGGTCGGCTATGGCTACACCTTC
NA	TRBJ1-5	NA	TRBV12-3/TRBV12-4	CASSLSYGSQPQHF	TGTGCCAGCAGTTTATCTTATGGTAGTCAGCCCCAGCATTTT
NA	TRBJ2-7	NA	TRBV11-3	CASSLDSGEQYF	TGTGCCAGCAGCTTAGATTCGGGCGAGCAGTACTTC
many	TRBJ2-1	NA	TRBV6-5	CASSYSPAGITYNEQFF	TGTGCCAGCAGTTACTCCCCCGCCGGGATAACTTACAATGAGCAGTTCTTC
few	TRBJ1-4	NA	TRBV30	CAWSTRSRAGGNEKLFF	TGTGCCTGGAGTACCCGTAGTCGAGCAGGTGGAAATGAAAAACTGTTTTTT
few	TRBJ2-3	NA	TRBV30	CAWSVSRGRSDTQYF	TGTGCCTGGAGTGTCTCGCGGGGCAGGTCAGATACGCAGTATTTT
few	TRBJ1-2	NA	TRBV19	CASNPNGSPIYGYTF	TGTGCCAGTAACCCTAATGGGTCCCCAATCTATGGCTACACCTTC
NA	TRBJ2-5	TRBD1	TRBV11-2	CASSDGTGEAETQYF	TGTGCCAGCAGCGACGGGACAGGGGAAGCGGAGACCCAGTACTTC
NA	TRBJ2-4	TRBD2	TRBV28	CASSLMAGEDIQYF	TGTGCCAGCAGTTTGATGGCGGGAGAGGACATTCAGTACTTC
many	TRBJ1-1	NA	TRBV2	CASSVTHRSDTEAFF	TGTGCCAGCAGTGTCACCCATAGGTCGGACACTGAAGCTTTCTTT
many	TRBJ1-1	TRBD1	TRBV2	CASTTGGVTEAFF	TGTGCCAGCACGACAGGGGGTGTCACTGAAGCTTTCTTT
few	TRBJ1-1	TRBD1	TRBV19	CASSIAGGGWTEAFF	TGTGCCAGTAGTATCGCAGGGGGGGGATGGACTGAAGCTTTCTTT
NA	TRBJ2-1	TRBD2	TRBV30	CAWRVAGASPYNEQFF	TGTGCCTGGAGGGTAGCGGGAGCGAGCCCCTACAATGAGCAGTTCTTC
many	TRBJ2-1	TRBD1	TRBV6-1	CASQTGSNYNEQFF	TGTGCCAGCCAGACAGGGAGTAACTACAATGAGCAGTTCTTC
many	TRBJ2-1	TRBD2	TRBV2	CARGTSSYNEQFF	TGTGCCAGGGGGACTAGTTCCTACAATGAGCAGTTCTTC
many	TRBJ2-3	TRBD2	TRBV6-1	CASSEVPGGGRGTDTQYF	TGTGCCAGCAGTGAAGTTCCCGGCGGCGGGAGGGGAACAGATACGCAGTATTTT
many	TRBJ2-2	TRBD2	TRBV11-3	CASSFTSSGSYTGELFF	TGTGCCAGCAGCTTTACCTCTAGCGGGAGCTACACCGGGGAGCTGTTTTTT
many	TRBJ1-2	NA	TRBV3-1	CASSQPGYGDYGYTF	TGTGCCAGCAGCCAACCAGGGTACGGGGACTATGGCTACACCTTC
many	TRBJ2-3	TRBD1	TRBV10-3	CAIKTDGQGAATDTQYF	TGTGCCATCAAAACAGATGGACAGGGGGCCGCCACAGATACGCAGTATTTT
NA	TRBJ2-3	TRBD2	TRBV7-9	CASSLWVSGLGGDTQYF	TGTGCCAGCAGCTTATGGGTTAGCGGGCTTGGCGGAGATACGCAGTATTTT
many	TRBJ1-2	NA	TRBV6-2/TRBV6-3	CASRDYYGYTF	TGTGCCAGCCGGGACTACTATGGCTACACCTTC
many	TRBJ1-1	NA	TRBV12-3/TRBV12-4	CASKYSEHLNAFF	TGTGCCAGCAAGTATTCAGAGCACCTGAACGCTTTCTTT
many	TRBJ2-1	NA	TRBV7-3	CASSLKARESTYNEQFF	TGTGCCAGCAGCTTAAAGGCGCGGGAAAGCACCTACAATGAGCAGTTCTTC
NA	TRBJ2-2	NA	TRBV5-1	CASSLGTARYTGELFF	TGCGCCAGCAGCTTGGGGACAGCCCGTTACACCGGGGAGCTGTTTTTT
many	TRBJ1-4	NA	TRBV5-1	CASSLGGRINEKLFF	TGCGCCAGCAGCCTAGGGGGACGCATCAATGAAAAACTGTTTTTT
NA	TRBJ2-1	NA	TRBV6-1	CASSSSGSCNEQFF	TGTGCCAGCAGTAGCAGCGGTTCCTGCAATGAGCAGTTCTTC
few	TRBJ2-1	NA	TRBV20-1	CSARAPYSYNEQFF	TGCAGTGCTAGAGCGCCCTACTCCTACAATGAGCAGTTCTTC
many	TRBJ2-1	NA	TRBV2	CASSPGGRLEFF	TGTGCCAGCAGTCCTGGGGGACGCCTCGAGTTCTTC
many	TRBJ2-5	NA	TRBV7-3	CASSRDRSTQYF	TGTGCCAGCAGCCGGGACCGCTCGACCCAGTACTTC
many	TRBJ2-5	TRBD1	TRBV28	CASRGQGIVETQYF	TGTGCCAGCAGGGGACAGGGTATTGTGGAGACCCAGTACTTC